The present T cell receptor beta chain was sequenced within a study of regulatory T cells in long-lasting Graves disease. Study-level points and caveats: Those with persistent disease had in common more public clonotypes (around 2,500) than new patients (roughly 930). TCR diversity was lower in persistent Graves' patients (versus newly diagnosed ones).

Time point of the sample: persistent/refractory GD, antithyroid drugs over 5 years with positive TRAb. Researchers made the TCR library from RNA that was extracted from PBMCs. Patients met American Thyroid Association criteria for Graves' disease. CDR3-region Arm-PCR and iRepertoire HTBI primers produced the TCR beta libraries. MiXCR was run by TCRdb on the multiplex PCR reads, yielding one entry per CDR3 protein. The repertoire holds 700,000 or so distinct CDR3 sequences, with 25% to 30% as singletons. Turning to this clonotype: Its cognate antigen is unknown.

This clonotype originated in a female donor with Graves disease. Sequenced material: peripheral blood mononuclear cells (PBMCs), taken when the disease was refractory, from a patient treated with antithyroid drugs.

DNA of the CDR3: TGCAGCGTCGCCACCTATCAGCTTTCTTCTTTCTTT. It encodes CSVATYQLSSFF. The V gene is TRBV29-1, the J gene TRBJ1-1, with D unresolved. Looked up from germline, CDR1 is SQVTM and CDR2 is ANQGSEA. The CDR3 has 12 amino acids. The germline V and J ends were trimmed by 6 bases and 12 bases, with 20 bases remaining between them.